These 20 T cell receptor beta chains share one sample of origin, sequenced in a study of shared clonotypes between healthy human individuals. Positive CCR7 selection of CD45RO-negative cells yielded the naive CD8 cells, and terminally differentiated effector memory CD45RA+ cells were excluded. Clones were sequenced by immunoSEQ multiplex PCR, and TCRdb holds only the in-frame ones, with some missing. This sample has hundreds of thousands of clones; about 95% occur once, and the top ten carry 0.095% to 0.13%. Sample: naive CD8+ T cells sorted from blood. These receptors originate from a woman aged 25 to 45 in good health.

The V call is TRBV27, the J call TRBJ1-1; 8 bases are a match to TRBD1. After removal of 5 bases from V and 13 bases from J, the junction contained 12 bases not matched to a gene. Germline CDR1 MNHEY, CDR2 SMNVEV (reference sequence). The length of the CDR3 is 13 residues. The CDR3 region has the DNA TGTGCCAGCAGTCTAACAGGGGGTTTCACAGTTTTCTTT. Translated, it gives CASSLTGGFTVFF.

The CDR3 sequence is CASSQRDSKSNEQFF. The CDR3 DNA reads TGTGCCAGCAGTCAGAGGGACTCTAAGAGCAATGAGCAGTTCTTC. This chain joins TRBV6-5 and TRBJ2-1, with D possibly matching TRBD2 (6 bases). Deletions cut 5 bases from V and 6 bases from J, with 17 bases between. The germline gives CDR1 MNHEY, CDR2 SVGAGI. This CDR3 contains 15 residues.

The chain joins TRBV20-1 to TRBJ2-7; 7 nucleotides agree with TRBD1. CDR1 is DFQATT, CDR2 SNEGSKA, per germline (reference sequence). V was pared by 5 bases and J by 6 bases, with 4 bases of the junction left unmatched. This CDR3 comprises 11 residues. The CDR3 DNA is TGCAGTGCTCAGACAGGGCTCGAGCAGTACTTC. It is translated as CSAQTGLEQYF.

The chain has TRBV19 and TRBJ2-6; D uncertain. This CDR3 spans 15 amino acids. Trimming took 6 bases from V and 4 from J, leaving 13 bases between them. The germline CDR1 and CDR2 sequences are LNHDA and SQIVND (reference sequence). CDR3 sequence reads: CASSSQNFGANVLTF. In DNA form, the CDR3 reads TGTGCCAGTAGCTCACAAAATTTCGGGGCCAACGTCCTGACTTTC.

About this clone itself: Other DNA sequences in this specimen translate into the identical CDR3. This sequence joins TRBV28 and TRBJ1-5, with 8 positions matching TRBD1. Germline loops: CDR1 MDHEN, CDR2 SYDVKM. The CDR3 length is 15 residues. After removal of 5 bases from V and 0 bases from J, the junction contained 3 bases not matched to a gene. The CDR3 loop reads CASSATGGSNQPQHF. The CDR3 DNA is TGTGCCAGCAGTGCCACAGGGGGTAGCAATCAGCCCCAGCATTTT.

For the CDR3, the DNA is TGTGCCAGCAGCAGCCGGCTTTTAACCTACGAGCAGTACTTC. It specifies CASSSRLLTYEQYF. This chain connects TRBV13 to TRBJ2-7, with D unresolved. V dropped 5 bases and J dropped 2 bases, with 13 bases sitting between them. Germline V CDR1 and CDR2: PRHDT, FYEKMQ (reference sequence). The CDR3 runs to 14 residues.

The chain links TRBV6-1 to TRBJ1-2; no firm D call. Trimming removed 2 bases at V and 6 bases at J, with 13 bases between. Germline assignment: CDR1 MNHNS and CDR2 SASEGT. CDR3 size: 14 residues. The chain's CDR3 is CASSELLGADGYTF. The DNA for the CDR3 is TGTGCCAGCAGTGAATTGTTGGGTGCCGATGGCTACACCTTC.

The chain couples TRBV28 to TRBJ2-7; unclear D gene. Germline-derived CDR1 and CDR2 are MDHEN and SYDVKM. V dropped 1 base and J dropped 2 bases, with 15 bases sitting between them. This CDR3 has 16 amino acids. The CDR3 protein is CASSLFSLAGAYEQYF. The CDR3 nucleotides read TGTGCCAGCAGTTTATTTTCCCTTGCTGGGGCCTACGAGCAGTACTTC. Filled out from reference TRBV28 and TRBJ2-7, the complete variable domain reads DVKVTQSSRYLVKRTGEKVFLECVQDMDHENMFWYRQDPGLGLRLIYFSYDVKMKEKGDIPEGYSVSREKKERFSLILESASTNQTSMYLCASSLFSLAGAYEQYFGPGTRLTVT.

J is TRBJ2-3 and V is TRBV18; 12 nucleotides match TRBD2. From germline, CDR1 is KGHSH and CDR2 LQKENI. V dropped 5 bases and J dropped 4; count of bases not matched to a gene: 7. The CDR3 has 16 amino acids. This CDR3 is CASSATSGRMADTQYF. The CDR3 DNA reads TGTGCCAGCTCAGCGACTAGCGGGAGAATGGCAGATACGCAGTATTTT.

CDR3: CASSQDGGRARDEQFF. The CDR3 DNA sequence: TGCGCCAGCAGCCAAGATGGGGGGAGGGCCCGGGATGAGCAGTTCTTC. This chain links TRBV4-1 with TRBJ2-1; 7 nucleotides match TRBD2. With 0 bases clipped from V and 8 bases from J, the junction kept 10 bases outside the gene matches. Per germline, CDR1 MGHRA and CDR2 YSYEKL. CDR3 length: 16 amino acids.

The V call is TRBV7-8, the J call TRBJ1-5; D not certain. Trimming removed 3 bases at V and 5 bases at J, with 11 bases between. There are 14 residues in the CDR3. The germline gives CDR1 SGHVS, CDR2 FQNEAQ. The CDR3 here is CASSFGRVDQPQHF. As DNA, the CDR3 is TGTGCCAGCAGCTTTGGGAGGGTGGATCAGCCCCAGCATTTT.

Comment on this clone: The identical CDR3 is also encoded by other nucleotide sequences in the sample. V usage is TRBV7-9 and J usage is TRBJ2-5; D ambiguous. The CDR3 loop spans 11 amino acids. Per germline, CDR1 SEHNR and CDR2 FQNEAQ (reference sequence). The ends were cut back, 5 bases at V and 1 base at J, with 2 bases in the middle. CDR3 sequence reads: CASSPQETQYF. The CDR3 DNA is TGTGCCAGCAGCCCCCAAGAGACCCAGTACTTC. Supplemented by reference TRBV7-9 and TRBJ2-5, the full variable domain reads DTGVSQNPRHKITKRGQNVTFRCDPISEHNRLYWYRQTLGQGPEFLTYFQNEAQLEKSRLLSDRFSAERPKGSFSTLEIQRTEQGDSAMYLCASSPQETQYFGPGTRLLVL.

The rearrangement uses TRBV9 and TRBJ2-5; D might be TRBD1 (6 bases). CDR1 and CDR2 from the germline V gene are SGDLS and YYNGEE. Deletions cut 0 bases from V and 5 bases from J, with 11 bases between. The CDR3 consists of 14 residues. CDR3 sequence (DNA): TGTGCCAGCAGCGTAGCAGGGGCCGGGGAGACCCAGTACTTC. This encodes CASSVAGAGETQYF.

Turning to this clone: A read error may produce the germline difference seen at one junction end. The same CDR3 is also encoded by other DNA sequences in this sample. CDR3 region: CASSLGQGGYEQYF. The CDR3 nucleotides are TGTGCCAGCAGTTTAGGACAGGGGGGGTACGAGCAGTACTTC. This chain uses TRBV11-2 with TRBJ2-7, with TRBD1 matching over 10 bases. Germline V gives CDR1 SGHAT, CDR2 FQNNGV. The CDR3 has 14 residues. Combining the CDR3 with reference TRBV11-2 and TRBJ2-7 gives the whole variable domain EAGVAQSPRYKIIEKRQSVAFWCNPISGHATLYWYQQILGQGPKLLIQFQNNGVVDDSQLPKDRFSAERLKGVDSTLKIQPAKLEDSAVYLCASSLGQGGYEQYFGPGTRLTVT.

The CDR3, as DNA: TGTGCCAGCAGCCCGGGGGCTAGCGGATTCTACAATGAGCAGTTCTTC. Amino acids: CASSPGASGFYNEQFF. The rearrangement links TRBV27 to TRBJ2-1, with D possibly TRBD2 on 7 matching bases. Germline V gene sequence: CDR1 MNHEY, CDR2 SMNVEV (reference sequence). The CDR3 sequence is 16 residues long. Trimming removed 6 bases from V and 3 bases from J, with 18 bases in between.

J is TRBJ2-2 and V is TRBV27, with 7 bases that match TRBD1. Germline V CDR1 and CDR2: MNHEY, SMNVEV (reference sequence). After removal of 5 bases from V and 4 bases from J, the junction contained 10 bases not matched to a gene. The CDR3 is 16 amino acids. For the CDR3, the DNA is TGTGCCAGCAGTACTCTGACAGGGATCAGCACCGGGGAGCTGTTTTTT. Encoded protein: CASSTLTGISTGELFF.

The V call is TRBV6-1, the J call TRBJ2-5; 14 positions agree with TRBD2. The CDR3 consists of 17 residues. Germline values: CDR1 MNHNS, CDR2 SASEGT. The V segment lost 4 bases and the J segment 1 base; nucleotides outside the gene matches: 5. CDR3 protein: CASSALGLAGVQETQYF. DNA for the CDR3: TGTGCCAGCAGTGCCCTGGGACTAGCGGGAGTCCAAGAGACCCAGTACTTC.

The gene calls are TRBV6-6 and TRBJ2-1; weak D call: TRBD1 (7 bases). Trimming took 5 bases from V and 4 from J, leaving 15 bases between them. This CDR3 has 15 residues. CDR1 is MNHNY, CDR2 SVGAGI, per germline (reference sequence). The CDR3 sequence is CASSQYQGGYNEQFF. The CDR3, as DNA: TGTGCCAGCAGTCAATACCAGGGGGGATACAATGAGCAGTTCTTC.

Worth noting for this clone: The same CDR3 arises from other DNA sequences in this sample as well. The chain links TRBV19 to TRBJ2-7; D not resolved. The CDR3 has 13 amino acids. Trimming removed 2 bases at V and 1 base at J, with 6 bases between. CDR1 LNHDA and CDR2 SQIVND come from the germline V gene (reference sequence). The CDR3 nucleotides read TGTGCCAGTAGTATAACGGTGTCCTACGAGCAGTACTTC. The encoded protein is CASSITVSYEQYF. The variable domain in full, completed from reference TRBV19 and TRBJ2-7, reads DGGITQSPKYLFRKEGQNVTLSCEQNLNHDAMYWYRQDPGQGLRLIYYSQIVNDFQKGDIAEGYSVSREKKESFPLTVTSAQKNPTAFYLCASSITVSYEQYFGPGTRLTVT.

V gene TRBV29-1 combines with J gene TRBJ2-7, with D possibly being TRBD1 (6 bases). The V end lost 4 bases, the J end lost 3 bases, and 13 bases lay between the germline ends. Germline V CDR1 and CDR2: SQVTM, ANQGSEA. CDR3 length: 13 amino acids. CDR3: CSVVDSTVYEQYF. The CDR3 DNA is TGCAGCGTTGTGGACAGCACAGTCTACGAGCAGTACTTC.